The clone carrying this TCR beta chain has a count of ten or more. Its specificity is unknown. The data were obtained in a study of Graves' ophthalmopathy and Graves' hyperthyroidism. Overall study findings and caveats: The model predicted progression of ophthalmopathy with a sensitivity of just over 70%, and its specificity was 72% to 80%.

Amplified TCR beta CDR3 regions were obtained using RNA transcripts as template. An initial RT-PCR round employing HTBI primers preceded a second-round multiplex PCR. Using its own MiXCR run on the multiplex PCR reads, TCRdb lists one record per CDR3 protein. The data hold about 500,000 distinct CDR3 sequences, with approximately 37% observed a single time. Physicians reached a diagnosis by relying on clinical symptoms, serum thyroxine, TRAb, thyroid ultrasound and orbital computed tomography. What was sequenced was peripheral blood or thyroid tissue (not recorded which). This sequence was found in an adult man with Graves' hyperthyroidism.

CDR3 sequence (DNA): TGTGCTAGTGGTTTGGTAGTGGGTCAGAGCCATCAGCCCCAGCATTTT. It specifies CASGLVVGQSHQPQHF. This rearrangement joins TRBV12-5 to TRBJ1-5; D gene unclear. The germline CDR1 and CDR2 sequences are LGHNT and FRNRAP. The CDR3 sequence is 16 residues long. V lost 0 bases, J lost 5 bases, and 14 bases lay in between.